The 24 T cell receptor beta chains below come from one sample, sequenced in a study of blood T cells in healthy people across ages (dated by TCRdb to the mid-2010s). Libraries were prepared through 5' RACE. Instrument on record: Illumina HiSeq 2500. A second PCR of roughly 6 to 11 cycles was performed with a sample-barcoded 5' primer and a J-beta primer mix. Through fastp at Q25 and MiXCR, TCRdb rebuilt clones from the public reads, retaining in-frame beta chains. One record per CDR3 amino acid sequence lists the most common genes and DNA. In all, the sample holds over 1.5 million distinct CDR3 sequences, and 49% of those were seen once. The ten top clones hold approximately 2% of the sample. Sequencing input: blood. The receptors derive from a woman aged 40 to 49 in good health.

The chain joins TRBV9 to TRBJ1-2; D might be TRBD1 (6 bases). Deletions cut 0 bases from V and 4 bases from J, with 16 bases between. This CDR3 is 16 amino acids long. The V gene's germline CDR1 is SGDLS and CDR2 YYNGEE. CDR3 amino acids: CASSVEQAGGTYGYTF. The CDR3 nucleotides read TGTGCCAGCAGCGTAGAGCAGGCGGGGGGCACCTATGGCTACACCTTC.

This rearrangement joins TRBV7-6 to TRBJ1-1, with D tentatively TRBD1 (6 bases). The V gene lost 5 bases and the J gene lost 0 bases, with 19 bases spanning the gap. The CDR3 extends over 17 amino acids. Germline loops: CDR1 SGHVS, CDR2 FNYEAQ. The CDR3 nucleotides read TGTGCCAGCAGCCGCCGCCCAGGGGCCGACATGAACACTGAAGCTTTCTTT. It specifies CASSRRPGADMNTEAFF.

The genes are TRBV27 and TRBJ2-6; D gene uncertain. CDR3 length: 17 amino acids. V lost 4 bases and J 0 bases, leaving 13 bases between the germline ends. Germline V gene data show CDR1 as MNHEY and CDR2 as SMNVEV (reference sequence). CDR3 sequence (DNA): TGTGCCAGCAGTTCCTTGGGGATTCGCTCTGGGGCCAACGTCCTGACTTTC. Residues: CASSSLGIRSGANVLTF.

V gene TRBV7-2 combines with J gene TRBJ2-5, with unresolved D. The germline V gene encodes CDR1 SGHTA and CDR2 FQGNSA. The CDR3 consists of 14 residues. Trimming removed 4 bases at V and 0 bases at J, with 9 bases between. This CDR3 reads CASSSTLNQETQYF. The CDR3 DNA follows: TGTGCCAGCAGCTCAACACTCAACCAAGAGACCCAGTACTTC. Full variable domain (outside the CDR3, taken from reference TRBV7-2 and TRBJ2-5): GAGVSQSPSNKVTEKGKDVELRCDPISGHTALYWYRQSLGQGLEFLIYFQGNSAPDKSGLPSDRFSAERTGGSVSTLTIQRTQQEDSAVYLCASSSTLNQETQYFGPGTRLLVL.

This chain links TRBV6-6 with TRBJ2-1; no clear D gene. Germline V CDR1 and CDR2: MNHNY, SVGAGI (reference sequence). This CDR3 is 12 amino acids long. V was pared by 6 bases and J by 9 bases, with 12 bases between. The CDR3 region is CASRTGWGEQFF. In DNA, the CDR3 is TGTGCCAGCAGGACCGGGTGGGGTGAGCAGTTCTTC.

The table lists this clonotype with a few counts. The gene calls are TRBV9 and TRBJ1-6; 8 nucleotides align to TRBD1. The junction had 17 bases not matched to a gene; V was cut back by 4 bases and J by 5 bases. Germline values: CDR1 SGDLS, CDR2 YYNGEE. CDR3 length: 19 amino acids. The CDR3 protein is CASSPNLGAGGTNNSPLHF. The CDR3, as DNA: TGTGCCAGCAGCCCCAACTTGGGGGCAGGGGGCACAAATAATTCACCCCTCCACTTT.

This clonotype was detected a few times. The chain couples TRBV4-3 to TRBJ2-7; D gene uncertain. The CDR3 has 16 amino acids. Germline V gene sequence: CDR1 LGHNA, CDR2 YSLEER. Trimming shortened V by 0 bases and J by 2 bases, and 14 bases separated the two germline ends. This CDR3 is CASSQERAVVPYEQYF. The CDR3 DNA follows: TGCGCCAGCAGCCAAGAAAGGGCAGTAGTCCCCTACGAGCAGTACTTC.

The V and J genes are TRBV4-1 and TRBJ2-5, with D perhaps assigned TRBD1 or TRBD2 (5 bases each). CDR3 size: 14 residues. Between the trimmed V and J ends, which lost 2 bases and 5 bases, there was a span of 12 bases. CDR1 is MGHRA and CDR2 is YSYEKL in the germline V gene. DNA for the CDR3: TGCGCCAGCAGCCAAACGGGGCATGACGAGACCCAGTACTTC. As protein: CASSQTGHDETQYF.

This chain links TRBV7-2 with TRBJ2-3, with 8 bases aligning to TRBD2. The germline V gene has CDR1 SGHTA and CDR2 FQGNSA. This CDR3 region has 16 residues. V trimming: 5 bases; J trimming: 3 bases; junction bases outside the gene matches: 10. CDR3: CASSAPGGARTDTQYF. DNA of the CDR3: TGTGCCAGCAGCGCGCCGGGAGGGGCCCGAACAGATACGCAGTATTTT.

The chain combines TRBV20-1 with TRBJ1-2, with 7 bases matching TRBD1. The germline CDR1 and CDR2 sequences are DFQATT and SNEGSKA (reference sequence). CDR3 length equals 14 residues. V lost 0 bases to trimming and J lost 5 bases; unmatched junction nucleotides: 6. The CDR3 region is CSARDQTGRYGYTF. CDR3 in DNA: TGCAGTGCTAGAGATCAGACAGGGAGGTATGGCTACACCTTC.

Here the CDR3 DNA reads TGTGCCAGCAGCCCGGGACTAGCGGGAGAATTGGCCTACGAGCAGTACTTC. Translating gives CASSPGLAGELAYEQYF. The rearrangement joins TRBV7-9 to TRBJ2-7; 14 bases map to TRBD2. The V and J ends lost 5 bases and 2 bases, in that order; junction bases with no gene match: 8. Germline V gives CDR1 SEHNR, CDR2 FQNEAQ (reference sequence). The CDR3 covers 17 residues.

The J gene is TRBJ2-1, the V gene TRBV14; 9 positions match TRBD2. Germline V gives CDR1 SGHDN, CDR2 FVKESK. The CDR3 contains 16 residues. The trim removed 7 bases at V and 2 bases at J, leaving 9 bases unmatched. This CDR3 is CASKAGGLGTYNEQFF. CDR3 coding DNA: TGTGCCAGCAAAGCGGGGGGTCTCGGGACCTACAATGAGCAGTTCTTC.

V and J are TRBV19 and TRBJ2-5; 8 positions agree with TRBD2. CDR1 and CDR2 from the germline V gene are LNHDA and SQIVND (reference sequence). This CDR3 is built from 16 residues. V gave up 1 base and J gave up 4 bases; unmatched junction bases: 8. The CDR3 sequence: CASSIGKASGGETQYF. The CDR3 DNA sequence: TGTGCCAGTAGTATAGGAAAGGCGAGCGGGGGAGAGACCCAGTACTTC.

V is TRBV10-3 and J is TRBJ1-1; 7 bases line up with TRBD1. The CDR3 covers 13 residues. V gave up 7 bases and J gave up 4 bases; unmatched junction bases: 6. Looked up from germline, CDR1 is ENHRY and CDR2 is SYGVKD. The CDR3 nucleotides are TGTGCCATCAATAACAGGGGAGGCACTGAAGCTTTCTTT. It specifies CAINNRGGTEAFF.

The chain's CDR3 is CASSVELATDYNEQFF. The DNA for the CDR3 is TGTGCCAGCAGCGTAGAACTAGCGACCGACTACAATGAGCAGTTCTTC. This chain connects TRBV9 to TRBJ2-1, with 7 bases matching TRBD2. The CDR3 has 16 amino acids. V dropped 0 bases and J dropped 3; count of bases not matched to a gene: 6. The germline V gene encodes CDR1 SGDLS and CDR2 YYNGEE.

There are a few counts of this clonotype. The chain recombines TRBV20-1 with TRBJ2-3; 9 bases align to TRBD2. Germline V gene lookup returns CDR1 DFQATT and CDR2 SNEGSKA (reference sequence). Trimming removed 0 bases from V and 4 bases from J; junction bases left unmatched: 2. CDR3 length: 14 residues. The CDR3 sequence: CSARDSGGADTQYF. The CDR3 bases are TGCAGTGCTAGAGATAGCGGGGGTGCAGATACGCAGTATTTT.

The chain recombines TRBV28 with TRBJ2-3; TRBD1 is a possible D gene (6 bases). V shed 8 bases and J shed 10 bases, with 25 bases lying between them. CDR3 length equals 15 residues. Germline CDR1 MDHEN, CDR2 SYDVKM. The CDR3 DNA is TGTGCCAGCGAATTCCACTCCGGGACACCAATCCCGCAGTATTTT. Its translation is CASEFHSGTPIPQYF.

J is TRBJ1-6 and V is TRBV7-2; 7 positions match TRBD1. Germline CDR1 is SGHTA and CDR2 is FQGNSA. This CDR3 spans 12 amino acids. V lost 5 bases to trimming and J lost 17 bases; unmatched junction nucleotides: 9. CDR3 region: CASSPTGRRVHF. CDR3 in DNA: TGTGCCAGCAGCCCGACAGGGCGCCGAGTCCACTTT.

This clonotype was observed many times. The gene calls are TRBV27 and TRBJ1-5, with a weak D call TRBD1 (5 bases). The CDR3 loop spans 13 amino acids. The germline CDR1 and CDR2 sequences are MNHEY and SMNVEV (reference sequence). V lost 5 bases and J lost 6, with 11 bases in between. In nucleotides, the CDR3 is TGTGCCAGCAGTGTGGGGGGGGGTCAGCCCCAGCATTTT. This encodes CASSVGGGQPQHF.

The chain couples TRBV7-2 to TRBJ2-7, with 9 bases that match TRBD1. J gave up 7 bases and V 2 bases, and 12 bases lay outside the gene matches. The CDR3 consists of 16 residues. CDR1 is SGHTA, CDR2 FQGNSA, per germline. CDR3 coding DNA: TGTGCCAGCAGCTTAATACAGGGGGCTTTCTACAATGAGCAGTACTTC. Its translation is CASSLIQGAFYNEQYF.

The rearrangement uses TRBV9 and TRBJ2-7; D gene unclear. The CDR3 length is 13 residues. The germline V gene has CDR1 SGDLS and CDR2 YYNGEE. V lost 4 bases, J lost 6 bases, and 14 bases lay in between. CDR3 bases: TGTGCCAGCAGCACCAAGGACCCGGGCGAGCAGTACTTC. It specifies CASSTKDPGEQYF.

The table lists this clonotype with a few counts. This chain uses TRBV6-5 with TRBJ2-3, with D perhaps matching TRBD1 (5 bases). The CDR3 has 15 residues. Trimming left V 8 bases short and J 3 bases short, with 18 bases between. Germline V CDR1 and CDR2: MNHEY, SVGAGI. CDR3 protein: CASSPSSSGTDTQYF. In nucleotides, the CDR3 is TGTGCCAGCTCCCCGAGCTCCTCAGGGACAGATACGCAGTATTTT.

This clonotype was recorded a few times. The chain joins TRBV20-1 to TRBJ1-2; TRBD1 is a possible D gene (6 bases). V lost 3 bases, J lost 3 bases, and 14 bases lay in between. Germline values: CDR1 DFQATT, CDR2 SNEGSKA (reference sequence). CDR3 length: 14 residues. The CDR3 spells CSARRGARDYGYTF. The CDR3 nucleotides are TGCAGTGCTAGGAGGGGGGCGAGGGACTATGGCTACACCTTC.

The chain has TRBV6-1 and TRBJ2-5; maybe TRBD2 (6 bases). With 2 bases removed from V and 11 bases from J, the gap between germline ends came to 12 bases. The CDR3 runs 12 residues. Germline assignment: CDR1 MNHNS and CDR2 SASEGT. The DNA of the CDR3 is TGTGCCAGCAGTGAATACCCTCGGGAGCAGTACTTC. Protein product: CASSEYPREQYF.